The 28 T cell receptor beta chains given below trace back to one sample, sequenced in a study of blood T cell repertoires in COVID-19. The table came from immunoSEQ multiplex PCR; TCRdb's copy has only in-frame clones and leaves some out. The table records 70,000 to 100,000 clones, approximately 70% of them present only once. The sample consisted of peripheral blood. Receptors were obtained from a woman aged 60-70 years in a cohort sampled during active or convalescent COVID-19.

V and J are TRBV5-1 and TRBJ2-1, with TRBD2 matching over 10 bases. V lost 0 bases and J lost 6; bases outside the gene matches: 9. The CDR3 covers 17 residues. Germline values: CDR1 SGHRS, CDR2 YFSETQ. The CDR3 protein is CASSLDVRTSGGNEQFF. The DNA of the CDR3 is TGCGCCAGCAGCTTGGACGTTAGGACTAGCGGAGGCAATGAGCAGTTCTTC.

This clone was seen only a few times. The rearrangement uses TRBV28 and TRBJ1-1; 8 nucleotides match TRBD1. The CDR3 runs to 16 residues. The V gene's germline CDR1 is MDHEN and CDR2 SYDVKM. V gave up 1 base and J gave up 5 bases; unmatched junction bases: 9. This CDR3 is CASSLFGGQGGTEAFF. In DNA form, the CDR3 reads TGTGCCAGCAGTTTATTCGGTGGACAGGGTGGTACTGAAGCTTTCTTT. The full variable domain, its missing parts supplied by reference TRBV28 and TRBJ1-1, is DVKVTQSSRYLVKRTGEKVFLECVQDMDHENMFWYRQDPGLGLRLIYFSYDVKMKEKGDIPEGYSVSREKKERFSLILESASTNQTSMYLCASSLFGGQGGTEAFFGQGTRLTVV.

V and J are TRBV19 and TRBJ2-1; 14 bases fit TRBD2. J lost 3 bases, V lost 4 bases, and 11 bases had no gene match. Looked up from germline, CDR1 is LNHDA and CDR2 is SQIVND (reference sequence). This CDR3 has 19 amino acids. CDR3 in DNA: TGTGCCAGTAGTACCCGACTAGCGGGGGGGGCGCGAATCTACAATGAGCAGTTCTTC. It codes for CASSTRLAGGARIYNEQFF.

This chain links TRBV2 with TRBJ2-1; D is perhaps TRBD2 (5 bases). Germline lookup yields CDR1 SNHLY and CDR2 FYNNEI. The V gene lost 2 bases and the J gene lost 0 bases, with 14 bases spanning the gap. The CDR3 totals 17 residues. CDR3 protein: CASSESRTLSSYNEQFF. CDR3 coding DNA: TGTGCCAGCAGTGAAAGTAGGACTCTTAGCTCCTACAATGAGCAGTTCTTC.

The rearrangement links TRBV5-1 to TRBJ2-5; D gene ambiguous. The V end was cut by 0 bases, the J end by 4 bases, with 4 bases between. The CDR3 consists of 12 residues. The germline gives CDR1 SGHRS, CDR2 YFSETQ. The CDR3 loop is CASSLATETQYF. CDR3 nucleotide sequence: TGCGCCAGCAGCTTGGCTACAGAGACCCAGTACTTC.

V and J are TRBV5-6 and TRBJ2-6; the D gene is possibly TRBD1 (6 bases). The V gene's germline CDR1 is SGHDT and CDR2 YYEEEE. V lost 2 bases and J 0 bases, leaving 12 bases between the germline ends. The CDR3 length is 17 residues. The CDR3 sequence: CASSFRGQLSGANVLTF. CDR3 DNA: TGTGCCAGCAGCTTCAGAGGACAGCTCTCTGGGGCCAACGTCCTGACTTTC.

Only one count was recorded for this clone. This rearrangement joins TRBV10-3 to TRBJ2-1; TRBD2 aligns across 7 bases. The germline CDR1 and CDR2 sequences are ENHRY and SYGVKD. CDR3 size: 13 residues. The ends lost 6 bases at V and 9 bases at J; junction bases unmatched: 8. The CDR3 DNA sequence: TGTGCCATCAGCCCTGGGAGGGGCGGTGAGCAGTTCTTC. Translated, it gives CAISPGRGGEQFF.

The chain joins TRBV4-3 to TRBJ2-1; a possible D gene is TRBD1 (6 bases). Per germline, CDR1 LGHNA and CDR2 YSLEER. This CDR3 has 15 amino acids. V lost 3 bases to trimming and J lost 0 bases, with 9 bases between them. The CDR3 is CASSHPQGSYNEQFF. The CDR3 nucleotides are TGCGCCAGCAGCCACCCACAGGGCTCCTACAATGAGCAGTTCTTC.

This sequence joins TRBV18 and TRBJ2-1; 9 bases agree with TRBD1. V gave up 5 bases and J gave up 3 bases; unmatched junction bases: 8. Germline CDR1 and CDR2: KGHSH and LQKENI. The CDR3 is 16 amino acids. The CDR3 coding sequence is TGTGCCAGCTCAACCGACAGGGGGGGAAACTACAATGAGCAGTTCTTC. Its translation is CASSTDRGGNYNEQFF.

The table lists this clone with a few counts. The rearrangement links TRBV19 to TRBJ2-3; 9 bases match TRBD1. Per the germline V gene, CDR1 is LNHDA and CDR2 is SQIVND (reference sequence). After removal of 4 bases from V and 3 bases from J, the junction contained 5 bases not matched to a gene. The length of the CDR3 is 15 residues. CDR3 DNA sequence: TGTGCCAGTAGTACCGCTGGACAGGGGACAGATACGCAGTATTTT. Translation: CASSTAGQGTDTQYF.

This chain links TRBV24-1 with TRBJ1-1; TRBD1 matches 10 bases. The germline V gene encodes CDR1 KGHDR and CDR2 SFDVKD. Unmatched junction bases numbered 4, after V lost 4 bases and J lost 3 bases. The CDR3 has 15 residues. The DNA for the CDR3 is TGTGCCACCAGTGACACCGGGACAGGGGACACTGAAGCTTTCTTT. This translates into CATSDTGTGDTEAFF.

To note about this clone: At one end, the junction sequence differs from germline, possibly due to a read error. This chain connects TRBV3-1 (or the pseudogene TRBV3-2) to TRBJ2-1; 13 nucleotides align to TRBD2. CDR1 and CDR2 (germline): LGHDT, YNNKEL (reference sequence). This CDR3 spans 14 amino acids. CDR3: CASSQGLAGRVLVF. CDR3 nucleotide sequence: TGTGCCAGCAGCCAGGGACTAGCGGGGCGGGTCTTGGTCTTC.

V and J are TRBV5-1 and TRBJ2-5, with 7 positions matching TRBD2. From germline, CDR1 is SGHRS and CDR2 YFSETQ. Losses at the gene ends were 6 bases for V and 1 base for J; bases not matched to a gene: 3. CDR3 size: 13 residues. CDR3 region: CASTGGSQETQYF. The CDR3 DNA reads TGCGCCAGCACCGGGGGGAGCCAAGAGACCCAGTACTTC.

The rearrangement joins TRBV5-1 to TRBJ1-1; D is perhaps TRBD1 (5 bases). The CDR3 covers 14 residues. Between the trimmed V and J ends, which lost 7 bases and 1 base, there was a span of 14 bases. CDR1 and CDR2 from the germline V gene are SGHRS and YFSETQ. CDR3 bases: TGCGCCAGCTCGGGGGGTCCCGGGAACACTGAAGCTTTCTTT. Translation gives CASSGGPGNTEAFF.

This chain uses TRBV29-1 with TRBJ2-7; D is perhaps TRBD1 (6 bases). The V end lost 6 bases, the J end lost 3 bases, and 15 bases lay between the germline ends. The CDR3 spans 13 residues. Germline V CDR1 and CDR2: SQVTM, ANQGSEA. CDR3 region: CSVYDKGGYEQYF. The CDR3 DNA follows: TGCAGCGTATATGACAAAGGGGGCTACGAGCAGTACTTC.

The chain couples TRBV7-2 to TRBJ2-3; TRBD2 matches at 8 bases. There are 16 residues in the CDR3. Losses at the gene ends were 5 bases for V and 2 bases for J; bases not matched to a gene: 9. From germline, CDR1 is SGHTA and CDR2 FQGNSA. The CDR3 spells CASSVGRGAYTDTQYF. The CDR3 DNA reads as TGTGCCAGCAGCGTGGGGCGGGGGGCCTACACAGATACGCAGTATTTT.

In the case of this clone: A clone one base away is much larger, so this may be a read error. The chain links TRBV6-6 to TRBJ1-3, with 8 bases aligning to TRBD1. Germline V gives CDR1 MNHNY, CDR2 SVGAGI (reference sequence). The CDR3 extends over 18 amino acids. V was pared by 8 bases and J by 0 bases, with 15 bases of the junction left unmatched. Here the CDR3 reads CASGQYNRGAYSGNTIYF. CDR3 bases: TGTGCCAGCGGTCAATACAACAGGGGGGCTTACTCTGGAAACACCATATATTTT.

The chain combines TRBV7-6 with TRBJ2-1; TRBD1 agrees at 8 bases. CDR1 and CDR2 from the germline V gene are SGHVS and FNYEAQ. The CDR3 is 15 residues long. V shed 1 base, J shed 3 bases, and the junction held 2 bases outside the gene matches. The chain's CDR3 is CASSLVGQGYNEQFF. DNA of the CDR3: TGTGCCAGCAGCTTAGTAGGACAGGGCTACAATGAGCAGTTCTTC.

V usage is TRBV7-8 and J usage is TRBJ2-7; D may be TRBD1 (5 bases). V was trimmed by 1 base and J by 11 bases, leaving 15 bases between them. CDR1 is SGHVS and CDR2 is FQNEAQ in the germline V gene. This CDR3 has 13 amino acids. The CDR3 nucleotides are TGTGCCAGCAGCTTAGGGGGCGGTCCTGTCGAGTACTTC. Residues: CASSLGGGPVEYF.

V gene TRBV3-1 (or the pseudogene TRBV3-2) combines with J gene TRBJ2-7; D may be TRBD1 (5 bases). CDR3 length: 13 residues. Germline CDR1 and CDR2: LGHDT and YNNKEL (reference sequence). Trimming removed 1 base from V and 7 bases from J, with 11 bases in between. As DNA, the CDR3 is TGTGCCAGCAGCCAAGGGCAGGGCAGGGAGCAGTACTTC. This gives the protein CASSQGQGREQYF.

V usage is TRBV6-5 and J usage is TRBJ2-7, with 8 bases aligning to TRBD1. The CDR3 is 14 amino acids. Germline trimming cut 7 bases from V and 5 bases from J; bases unmatched to any gene: 10. Germline assignment: CDR1 MNHEY and CDR2 SVGAGI. CDR3 nucleotides: TGTGCCAGCACCGACGCGGACAGGGTCCACGAGCAGTACTTC. This codes for CASTDADRVHEQYF.

The V and J genes are TRBV3-1 (or the pseudogene TRBV3-2) and TRBJ2-3; possible D gene TRBD2, 5 bases. Germline CDR1 reads LGHDT; CDR2 reads YNNKEL (reference sequence). Trimming left V 0 bases short and J 2 bases short, with 12 bases between. The CDR3 covers 16 residues. CDR3 residues: CASSQDRAALTDTQYF. As DNA, the CDR3 is TGTGCCAGCAGCCAAGATCGAGCGGCCCTCACAGATACGCAGTATTTT.

The rearrangement uses TRBV28 and TRBJ1-1; D perhaps matches TRBD1 (6 bases). The ends were cut back, 3 bases at V and 11 bases at J, with 22 bases in the middle. In germline, CDR1 is MDHEN, CDR2 SYDVKM. The CDR3 spans 15 residues. For the CDR3, the DNA is TGTGCCAGCAGTTTCACAGGGCCGGGGTATGGTTTGGCTTTCTTT. This translates into CASSFTGPGYGLAFF.

V gene TRBV20-1 combines with J gene TRBJ2-6; TRBD2 matches 7 bases. The CDR3 extends over 15 amino acids. The V gene end was trimmed by 3 bases and the J gene end by 0 bases; junction bases not matched to a gene: 2. CDR1 and CDR2 (germline): DFQATT, SNEGSKA (reference sequence). The CDR3 is CSASSGLSGANVLTF. In nucleotides, the CDR3 is TGCAGTGCTAGTAGCGGGCTCTCTGGGGCCAACGTCCTGACTTTC.

V usage is TRBV29-1 and J usage is TRBJ2-2, with TRBD1 as a possible D gene (5 bases). V was pared by 1 base and J by 6 bases, with 9 bases between. The germline CDR1 and CDR2 sequences are SQVTM and ANQGSEA. The CDR3 has 13 residues. CDR3 sequence: CSVEASGSGELFF. Here the CDR3 DNA reads TGCAGCGTTGAAGCCTCAGGGTCCGGGGAGCTGTTTTTT.

This clone was detected ten times or more. This chain joins TRBV13 and TRBJ2-7, with D tentatively TRBD2 (7 bases). CDR1 PRHDT and CDR2 FYEKMQ come from the germline V gene (reference sequence). The CDR3 runs 16 residues. The germline V and J ends were trimmed by 1 base and 2 bases, with 15 bases remaining between them. Here the CDR3 DNA reads TGTGCCAGCAGCTTAGCGGCGGGGGCCCTGACCTACGAGCAGTACTTC. It yields the protein CASSLAAGALTYEQYF.

This clone was detected only a few times. CDR3 amino acids: CASTSQGEGTEAFF. CDR3 in DNA: TGTGCCAGCACCTCACAGGGGGAGGGCACTGAAGCTTTCTTT. The V call is TRBV2, the J call TRBJ1-1; 8 bases fit TRBD1. CDR1 and CDR2 from the germline V gene are SNHLY and FYNNEI. The ends lost 7 bases at V and 4 bases at J; junction bases unmatched: 8. The CDR3 is 14 residues long.

This clone was observed a handful of times. The CDR3 sequence: CASSVKTGEQYF. As DNA, the CDR3 is TGTGCCAGCAGTGTCAAAACCGGCGAGCAGTACTTC. The chain links TRBV2 to TRBJ2-7; D is unresolved. CDR1 is SNHLY and CDR2 is FYNNEI in the germline V gene. The CDR3 length is 12 residues. Trimming stripped 4 bases from V and 6 bases from J, with 10 bases between.